This T cell receptor (beta chain) is drawn from a study of neurological immune-mediated disorders. Study in general: About 90% of the 34 multiple sclerosis patients had relapsing-remitting disease; 3 had secondary progressive. Study-level points and caveats: In HTLV-1-associated myelopathy, TCR clonal expansion was greatest, whereas multiple sclerosis had the least, falling below healthy controls.

This clonotype was seen many times. As yet, its antigen is unknown. The cDNA was synthesized by means of template-switch 5'RACE, which was carried out with 10-nucleotide random UMIs. TCRdb re-called the 5' RACE reads with MiXCR, one entry per CDR3 protein. The table has about 41,000 distinct CDR3 sequences, approximately 2.4% seen once. Deletions cut 3 bases from V and 2 bases from J, with 12 bases between. Germline CDR1 is ENHRY and CDR2 is SYGVKD. The CDR3 is made up of 15 amino acids. This clonotype originated in a man between 25 and 39 years old with multiple sclerosis. The chain has TRBV10-3 and TRBJ2-3; D call uncertain. The sample was PBMCs. DNA of the CDR3: TGTGCCATCAGTGATAGCTCTCGGGCCACAGATACGCAGTATTTT. Translating gives CAISDSSRATDTQYF.